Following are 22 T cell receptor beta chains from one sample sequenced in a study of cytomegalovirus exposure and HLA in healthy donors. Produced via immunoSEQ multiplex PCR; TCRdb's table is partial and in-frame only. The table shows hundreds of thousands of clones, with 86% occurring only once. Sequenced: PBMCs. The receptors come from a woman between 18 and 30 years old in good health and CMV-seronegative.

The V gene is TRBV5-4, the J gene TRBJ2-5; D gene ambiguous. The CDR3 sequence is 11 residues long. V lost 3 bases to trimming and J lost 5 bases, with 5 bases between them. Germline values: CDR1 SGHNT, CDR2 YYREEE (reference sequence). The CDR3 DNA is TGTGCCAGCAGCTCGAGGGAGACCCAGTACTTC. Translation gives CASSSRETQYF.

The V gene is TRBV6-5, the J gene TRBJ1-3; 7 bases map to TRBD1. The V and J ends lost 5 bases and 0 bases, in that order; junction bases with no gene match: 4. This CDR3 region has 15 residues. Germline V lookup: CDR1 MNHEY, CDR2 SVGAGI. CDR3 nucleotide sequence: TGTGCCAGCAGTCTGACAGGGAACTCTGGAAACACCATATATTTT. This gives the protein CASSLTGNSGNTIYF.

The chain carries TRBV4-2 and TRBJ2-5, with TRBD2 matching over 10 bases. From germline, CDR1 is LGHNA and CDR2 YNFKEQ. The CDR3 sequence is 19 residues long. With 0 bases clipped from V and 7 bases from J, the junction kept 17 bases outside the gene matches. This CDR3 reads CASSQETGASGRPRGTQYF. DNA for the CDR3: TGTGCCAGCAGCCAAGAGACGGGAGCTAGCGGGAGACCCCGAGGGACCCAGTACTTC.

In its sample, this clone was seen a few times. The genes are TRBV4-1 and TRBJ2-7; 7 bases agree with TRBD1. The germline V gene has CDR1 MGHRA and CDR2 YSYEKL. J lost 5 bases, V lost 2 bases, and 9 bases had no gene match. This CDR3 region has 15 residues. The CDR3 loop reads CASSQIQGTVHEQYF. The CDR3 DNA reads TGCGCCAGCAGCCAAATACAGGGGACCGTACACGAGCAGTACTTC.

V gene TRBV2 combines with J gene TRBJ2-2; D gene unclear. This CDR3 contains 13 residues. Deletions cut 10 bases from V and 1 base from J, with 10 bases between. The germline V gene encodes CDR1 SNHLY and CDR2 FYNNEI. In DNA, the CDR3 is TGTGCCACTGATCAGGTGAACACCGGGGAGCTGTTTTTT. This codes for CATDQVNTGELFF.

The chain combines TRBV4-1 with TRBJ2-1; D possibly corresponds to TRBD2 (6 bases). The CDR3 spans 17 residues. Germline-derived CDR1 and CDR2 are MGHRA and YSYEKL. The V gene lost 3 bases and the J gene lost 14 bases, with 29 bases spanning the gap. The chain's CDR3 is CASSQMPNSGTAMSEFF. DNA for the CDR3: TGCGCCAGCAGCCAGATGCCAAATTCCGGGACTGCAATGAGCGAGTTCTTC.

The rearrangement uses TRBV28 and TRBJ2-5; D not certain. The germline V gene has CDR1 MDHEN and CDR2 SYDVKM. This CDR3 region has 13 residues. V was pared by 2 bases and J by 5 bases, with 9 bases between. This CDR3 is CASSLGLTETQYF. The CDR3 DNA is TGTGCCAGCAGTTTAGGGCTTACCGAGACCCAGTACTTC.

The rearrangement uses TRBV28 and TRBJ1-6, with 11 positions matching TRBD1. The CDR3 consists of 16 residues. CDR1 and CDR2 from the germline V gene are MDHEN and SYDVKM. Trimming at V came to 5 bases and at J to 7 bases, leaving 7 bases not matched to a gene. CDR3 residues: CASSLPWTGGNSPLHF. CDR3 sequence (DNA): TGTGCCAGCAGTCTCCCTTGGACAGGGGGCAATTCACCCCTCCACTTT.

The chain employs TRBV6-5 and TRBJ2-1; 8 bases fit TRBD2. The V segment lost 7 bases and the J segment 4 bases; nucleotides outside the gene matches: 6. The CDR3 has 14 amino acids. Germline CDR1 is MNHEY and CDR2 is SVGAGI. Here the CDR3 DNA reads TGTGCCAGCATGAGTAGCGGGGCGTACAATGAGCAGTTCTTC. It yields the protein CASMSSGAYNEQFF.

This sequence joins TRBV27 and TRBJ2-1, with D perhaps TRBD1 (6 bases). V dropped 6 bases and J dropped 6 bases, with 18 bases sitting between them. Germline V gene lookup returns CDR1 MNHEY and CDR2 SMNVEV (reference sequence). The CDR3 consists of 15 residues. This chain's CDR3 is CASRPVGTFFNEQFF. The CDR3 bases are TGTGCCAGCAGGCCCGTAGGGACATTTTTCAATGAGCAGTTCTTC.

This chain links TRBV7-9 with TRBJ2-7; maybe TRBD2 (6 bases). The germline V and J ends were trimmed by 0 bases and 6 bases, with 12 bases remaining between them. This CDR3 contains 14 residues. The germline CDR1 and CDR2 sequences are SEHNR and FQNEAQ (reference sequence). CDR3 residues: CASSLAGTVPEQYF. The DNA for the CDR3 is TGTGCCAGCAGCTTAGCGGGGACTGTCCCCGAGCAGTACTTC.

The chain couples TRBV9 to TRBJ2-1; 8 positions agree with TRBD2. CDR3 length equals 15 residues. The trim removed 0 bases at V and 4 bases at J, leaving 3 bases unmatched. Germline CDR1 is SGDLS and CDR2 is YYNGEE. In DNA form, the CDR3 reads TGTGCCAGCAGCGTAGCACTAGCGGAGTACAATGAGCAGTTCTTC. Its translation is CASSVALAEYNEQFF.

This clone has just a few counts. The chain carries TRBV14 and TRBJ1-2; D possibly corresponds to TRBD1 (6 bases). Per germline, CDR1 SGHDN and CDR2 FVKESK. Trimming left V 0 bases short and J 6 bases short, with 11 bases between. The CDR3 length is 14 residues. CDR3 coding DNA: TGTGCCAGCAGCCAAGATGGGGACATGCATGGCTACACCTTC. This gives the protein CASSQDGDMHGYTF.

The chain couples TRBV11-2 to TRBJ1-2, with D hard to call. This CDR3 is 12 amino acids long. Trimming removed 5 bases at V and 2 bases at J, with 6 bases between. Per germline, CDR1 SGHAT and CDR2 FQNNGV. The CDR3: CASSAENYGYTF. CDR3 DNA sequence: TGTGCCAGCAGCGCAGAAAACTATGGCTACACCTTC.

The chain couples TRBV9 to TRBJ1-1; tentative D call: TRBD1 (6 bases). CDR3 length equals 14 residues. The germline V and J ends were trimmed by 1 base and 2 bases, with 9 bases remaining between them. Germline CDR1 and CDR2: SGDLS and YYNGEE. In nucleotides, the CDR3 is TGTGCCAGCAGCGTAAGGACAGACAACACTGAAGCTTTCTTT. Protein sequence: CASSVRTDNTEAFF.

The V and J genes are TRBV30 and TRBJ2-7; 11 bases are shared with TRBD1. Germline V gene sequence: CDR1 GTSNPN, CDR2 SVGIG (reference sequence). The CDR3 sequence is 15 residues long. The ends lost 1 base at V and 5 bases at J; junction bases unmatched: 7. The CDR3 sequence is CAWSDPRTGGHEQYF. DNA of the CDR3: TGTGCCTGGAGTGACCCTCGGACAGGGGGCCACGAGCAGTACTTC.

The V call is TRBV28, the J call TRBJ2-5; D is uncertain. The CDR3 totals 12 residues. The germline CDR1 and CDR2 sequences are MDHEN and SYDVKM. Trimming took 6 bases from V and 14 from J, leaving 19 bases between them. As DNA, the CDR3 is TGTGCCAGCAGAATTACCGGGTCCACGATATACTTC. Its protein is CASRITGSTIYF.

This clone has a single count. The CDR3: CAWSNDNSYYNEQFF. CDR3 coding DNA: TGTGCCTGGAGTAACGACAACTCCTACTACAATGAGCAGTTCTTC. This sequence joins TRBV30 and TRBJ2-1; D gene uncertain. The V end lost 2 bases, the J end lost 3 bases, and 14 bases lay between the germline ends. This CDR3 spans 15 amino acids. The germline V gene has CDR1 GTSNPN and CDR2 SVGIG (reference sequence).

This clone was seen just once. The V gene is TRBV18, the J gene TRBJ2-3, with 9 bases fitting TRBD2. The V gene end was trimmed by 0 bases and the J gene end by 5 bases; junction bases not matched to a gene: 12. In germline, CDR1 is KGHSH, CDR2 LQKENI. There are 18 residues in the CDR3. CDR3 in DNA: TGTGCCAGCTCACCACCCACAAGCGGGGGGTTTGGTGGAGATACGCAGTATTTT. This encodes CASSPPTSGGFGGDTQYF.

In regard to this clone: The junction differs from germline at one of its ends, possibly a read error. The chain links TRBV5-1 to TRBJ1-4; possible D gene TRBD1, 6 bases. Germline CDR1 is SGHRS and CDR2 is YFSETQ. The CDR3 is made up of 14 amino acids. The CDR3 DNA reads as TGCGCCAGCAGCCCAGGGGTTACTAGTGAAAAACTGTTTTTT. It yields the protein CASSPGVTSEKLFF.

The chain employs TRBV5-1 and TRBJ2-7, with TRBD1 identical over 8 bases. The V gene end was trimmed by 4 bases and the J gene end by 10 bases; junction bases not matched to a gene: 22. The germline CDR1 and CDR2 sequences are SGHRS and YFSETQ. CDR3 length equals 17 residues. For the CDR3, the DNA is TGCGCCAGCAGCCTCCGAATTAATACCGGGACAGGTGGCGGCCAGTACTTC. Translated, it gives CASSLRINTGTGGGQYF.

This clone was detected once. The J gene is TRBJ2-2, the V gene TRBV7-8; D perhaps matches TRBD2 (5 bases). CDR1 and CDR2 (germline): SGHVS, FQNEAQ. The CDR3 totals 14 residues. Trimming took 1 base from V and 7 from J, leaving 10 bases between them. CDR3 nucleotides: TGTGCCAGCAGCTTAGGGTACGGGGTCGGGGAGCTGTTTTTT. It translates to CASSLGYGVGELFF.